This section outlines one TCR beta chain sequence together with its context. These data are taken from a study of blood T cell repertoires in COVID-19. Study background: The United States, Italy and Spain provided the acute and convalescent COVID-19 samples. T cells, B-cell-depleted T cells, or PBMCs supplied cDNA or gDNA.

In the source study's methods: Amplification with reference gene primers provided the estimates of nucleated cell counts. Here immunoSEQ multiplex PCR was the method, and the copy in TCRdb shows in-frame clones only, minus some. V and J calls and clone size are as listed in that table; D and trimming were resolved from the DNA. The top ten clones hold about 16% of a sample with roughly 100,000 clones, roughly 80% of them seen once. Sequencing was performed on peripheral blood. The clonotype was recovered from a woman older than 75 with acute or convalescent COVID-19.

The CDR3 bases are TGTGCCAGCAGCCGAGCCGGACAGGGCTACGAGCAGTACTTC. Translation: CASSRAGQGYEQYF. J is TRBJ2-7 and V is TRBV5-4, with TRBD1 matching over 8 bases. CDR1 and CDR2 from the germline V gene are SGHNT and YYREEE (reference sequence). Unmatched junction bases numbered 6, after V lost 4 bases and J lost 3 bases. CDR3 length: 14 amino acids.